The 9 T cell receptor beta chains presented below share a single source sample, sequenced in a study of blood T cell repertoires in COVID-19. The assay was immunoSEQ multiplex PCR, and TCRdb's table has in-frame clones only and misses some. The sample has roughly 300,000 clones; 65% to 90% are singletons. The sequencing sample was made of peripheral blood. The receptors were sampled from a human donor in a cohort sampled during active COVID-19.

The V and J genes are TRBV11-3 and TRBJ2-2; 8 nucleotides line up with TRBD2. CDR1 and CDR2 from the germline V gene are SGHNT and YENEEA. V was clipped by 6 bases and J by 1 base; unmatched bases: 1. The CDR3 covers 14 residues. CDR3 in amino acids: CASRLAENTGELFF. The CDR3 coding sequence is TGTGCCAGCAGACTAGCGGAGAACACCGGGGAGCTGTTTTTT. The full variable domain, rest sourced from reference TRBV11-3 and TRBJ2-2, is EAGVVQSPRYKIIEKKQPVAFWCNPISGHNTLYWYLQNLGQGPELLIRYENEEAVDDSQLPKDRFSAERLKGVDSTLKIQPAELGDSAVYLCASRLAENTGELFFGEGSRLTVL.

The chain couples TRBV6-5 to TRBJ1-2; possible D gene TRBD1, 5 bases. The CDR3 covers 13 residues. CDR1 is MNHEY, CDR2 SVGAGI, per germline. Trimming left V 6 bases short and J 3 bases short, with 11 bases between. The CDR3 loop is CASRFDSYYGYTF. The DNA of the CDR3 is TGTGCCAGCAGGTTCGACAGCTACTATGGCTACACCTTC.

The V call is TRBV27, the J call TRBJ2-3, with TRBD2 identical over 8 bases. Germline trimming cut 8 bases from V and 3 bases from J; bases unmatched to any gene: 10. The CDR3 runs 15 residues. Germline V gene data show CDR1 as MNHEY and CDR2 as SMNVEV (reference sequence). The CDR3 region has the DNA TGTGCCAGCCACACCTTGGGCGGGAGGACAGATACGCAGTATTTT. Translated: CASHTLGGRTDTQYF.

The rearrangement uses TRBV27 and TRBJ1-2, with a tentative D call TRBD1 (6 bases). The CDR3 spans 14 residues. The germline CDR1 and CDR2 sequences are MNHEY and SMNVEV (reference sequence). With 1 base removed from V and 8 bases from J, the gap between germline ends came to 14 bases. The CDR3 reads CASSLWGGAGGYTF. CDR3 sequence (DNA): TGTGCCAGCAGTTTATGGGGGGGGGCCGGAGGCTACACCTTC.

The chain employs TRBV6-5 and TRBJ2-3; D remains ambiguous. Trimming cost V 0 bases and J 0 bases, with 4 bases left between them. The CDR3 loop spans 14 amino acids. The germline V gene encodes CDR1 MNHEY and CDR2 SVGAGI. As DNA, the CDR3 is TGTGCCAGCAGTTACTCTCGGAGCACAGATACGCAGTATTTT. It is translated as CASSYSRSTDTQYF.

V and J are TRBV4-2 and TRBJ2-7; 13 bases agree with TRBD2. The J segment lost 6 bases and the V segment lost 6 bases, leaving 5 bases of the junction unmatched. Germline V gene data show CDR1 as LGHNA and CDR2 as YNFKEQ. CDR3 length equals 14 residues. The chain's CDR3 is CASSQGLAGSEQYF. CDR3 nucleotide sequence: TGTGCCAGCAGTCAGGGACTAGCGGGATCCGAGCAGTACTTC.

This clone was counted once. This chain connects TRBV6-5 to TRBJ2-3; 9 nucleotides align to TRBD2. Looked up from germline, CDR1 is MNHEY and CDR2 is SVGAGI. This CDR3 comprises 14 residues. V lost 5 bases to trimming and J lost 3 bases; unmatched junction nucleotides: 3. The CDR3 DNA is TGTGCCAGCAGTCAGGGACTAGCTACAGATACGCAGTATTTT. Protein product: CASSQGLATDTQYF.

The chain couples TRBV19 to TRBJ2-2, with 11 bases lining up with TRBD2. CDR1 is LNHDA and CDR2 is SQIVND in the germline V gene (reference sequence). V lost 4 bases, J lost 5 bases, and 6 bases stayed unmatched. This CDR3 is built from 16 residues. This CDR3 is CASSNSLAGVTGELFF. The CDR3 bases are TGTGCCAGTAGTAACTCACTAGCGGGAGTTACCGGGGAGCTGTTTTTT.

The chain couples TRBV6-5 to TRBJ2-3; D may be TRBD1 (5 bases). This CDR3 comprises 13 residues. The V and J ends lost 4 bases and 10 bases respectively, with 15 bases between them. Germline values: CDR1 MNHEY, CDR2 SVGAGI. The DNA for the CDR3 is TGTGCCAGCAGTTTGACAGCTCGTAATGCGCAGTATTTT. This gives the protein CASSLTARNAQYF.